This TCR beta chain was documented in a study of CD8 T cells in ankylosing spondylitis. Study outcomes and limitations: Typical of ankylosing spondylitis blood, it appeared, was a TCR beta motif of under 10 highly homologous variants. Matched ankylosing spondylitis synovial fluid reportedly showed significant enrichment of disease-linked clones. As for the disease-linked clones, they showed a CD8+ phenotype and occurred at relatively low frequencies in peripheral blood.

Trimming cost V 1 base and J 2 bases, with 9 bases left between them. The CDR3 runs to 14 residues. A note on this clonotype: What it binds is unknown.

Quantitative 5'-RACE with molecular barcodes was used to make the TCR beta libraries. TCRdb reanalysed the 5' RACE reads using MiXCR and keeps one entry per CDR3 protein. The table has approximately 350,000 distinct CDR3 sequences, 20% to 25% seen once. The chain has TRBV12-3 or TRBV12-4 and TRBJ2-7; D might be TRBD1 (5 bases). Sequencing was carried out using blood, either unsorted or a sorted T cell fraction (not recorded which). The clonotype comes from a male donor with ankylosing spondylitis or in good health (not recorded which). The CDR3 reads CASSLGEQAYEQYF. For the CDR3, the DNA is TGTGCCAGCAGTTTAGGGGAACAGGCCTACGAGCAGTACTTC.